This T cell receptor beta chain was observed in a study of blood T cell repertoires in COVID-19 (dated by TCRdb to 2020 to 2022). In terms of the full investigation: The collaborator samples originated in the United States, Italy and Spain and spanned the acute and convalescent phases of COVID-19. The material from the prospective study consisted of cDNA or gDNA derived from T cells, B-cell-depleted T cells, or PBMCs. Subjects who had been exposed to COVID-19, were actively infected with it, or had recovered from it provided the deeply sampled blood TCRbeta repertoires that made up the dataset. The repertoires were made available in a free public database intended to serve as a resource for research on the immune response to SARS-CoV-2. The samples were drawn from two sources: the first 160 participants of the ongoing ImmuneRACE study, and over 1,000 subjects contributed by 6 global collaborators. The sample metadata nearly always contained a de-identified subject ID, COVID-19 status, age in years and sex. Where HLA class I and class II types were available, the types were taken from metadata supplied by the sample provider, not from assay-based typing. Broader findings and caveats from the paper: Clinical and demographic metadata were provided uncurated, with the amount varying by source and participant.

The immunoSEQ Assay, a bias-controlled multiplex PCR, was used to amplify TCRbeta CDR3 regions from genomic DNA. The original methods were these. Nucleated cell counts per sample were estimated from amplification of reference gene primers within the assay. To quantify the absolute abundance of each unique TCRbeta CDR3 rearrangement, sequence reads were collapsed and filtered. For each sample, productive Simpson clonality was calculated by taking the square root of Simpson's diversity index across productive rearrangements. TCRdb took this table from immuneACCESS and kept in-frame rearrangements with V and J called. Such tables lack part of the clones; where checked against another copy, unresolved V genes explain under half of the gap, and the rest is unexplained. V, J and clone size are taken as reported in that table, and D and trimming were inferred from the DNA itself. The sample table holds about 230,000 clones, of which about four fifths were seen once. The ten largest make up 7.5% of the sample.

In Seattle, one collaborating source enrolled patients while the infection was active and tracked those patients longitudinally over the course of disease. Whole blood was collected in K2EDTA tubes by collaborating institutions according to the institutions' own protocols. Collaborator samples were shipped for TCRbeta analysis as frozen whole blood, isolated PBMCs, or DNA extracted from either sample type. Ten or more counts support this clone. This clone's antigen is unknown. No much larger clonotype is one base removed from it; base qualities were not supplied. Trimming at the junction amounts to 6 bases on V and 3 bases on J, and the germline ends lie 15 bases apart. Taken from cysteine to phenylalanine, the CDR3 has 14 residues. This entry keeps only the CDR3 DNA: 42 bases, framed from base 1. Reading the germline V gene gives CDR1 SGHRS and CDR2 YFSETQ.

The sequence is built from TRBV5-1 and TRBJ2-5, with a tentative D gene TRBD2 over 5 matching bases. The source of this sequence is a woman of 80 years or more with COVID-19, enrolled during active disease. Material: peripheral blood. The nucleotides are TGCGCCAGCAAATGGGCTTGGGGAGAAGAGACCCAGTACTTC. It codes for CASKWAWGEETQYF.